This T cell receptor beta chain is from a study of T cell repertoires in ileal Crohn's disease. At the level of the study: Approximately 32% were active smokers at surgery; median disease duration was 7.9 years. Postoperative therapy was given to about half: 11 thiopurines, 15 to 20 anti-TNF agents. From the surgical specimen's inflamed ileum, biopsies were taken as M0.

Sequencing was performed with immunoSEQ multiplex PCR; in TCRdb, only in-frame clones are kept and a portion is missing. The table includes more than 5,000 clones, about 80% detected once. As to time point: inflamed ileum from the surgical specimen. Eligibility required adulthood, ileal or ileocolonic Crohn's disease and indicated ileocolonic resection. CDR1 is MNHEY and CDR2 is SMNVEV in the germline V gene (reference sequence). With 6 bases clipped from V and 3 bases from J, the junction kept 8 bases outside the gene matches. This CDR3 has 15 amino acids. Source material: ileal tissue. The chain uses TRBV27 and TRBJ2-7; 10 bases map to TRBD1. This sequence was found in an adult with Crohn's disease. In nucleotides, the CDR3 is TGTGCCAGCAGCTTGGGACAGGGGAGAGACTACGAGCAGTACTTC. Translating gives CASSLGQGRDYEQYF.